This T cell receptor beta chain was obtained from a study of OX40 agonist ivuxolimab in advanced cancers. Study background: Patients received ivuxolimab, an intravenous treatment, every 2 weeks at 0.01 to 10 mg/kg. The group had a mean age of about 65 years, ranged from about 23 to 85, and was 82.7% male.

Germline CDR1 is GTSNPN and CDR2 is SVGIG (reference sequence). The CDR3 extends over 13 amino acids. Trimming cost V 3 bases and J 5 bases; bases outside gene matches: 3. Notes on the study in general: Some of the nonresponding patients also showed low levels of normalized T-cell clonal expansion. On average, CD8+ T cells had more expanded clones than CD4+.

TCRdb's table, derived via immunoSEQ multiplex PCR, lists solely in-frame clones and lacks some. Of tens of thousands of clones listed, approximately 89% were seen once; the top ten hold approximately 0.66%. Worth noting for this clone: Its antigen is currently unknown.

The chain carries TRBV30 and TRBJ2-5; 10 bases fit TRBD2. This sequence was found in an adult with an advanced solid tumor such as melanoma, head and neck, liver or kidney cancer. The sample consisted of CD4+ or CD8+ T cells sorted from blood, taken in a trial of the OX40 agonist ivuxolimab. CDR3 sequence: CAWRLAGRETQYF. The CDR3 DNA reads TGTGCCTGGAGACTAGCGGGGAGGGAGACCCAGTACTTC.